This T cell receptor beta chain was captured in a study of neurological immune-mediated disorders. Study results and caveats: One related-CDR3 cluster, identified by phylogenetic grouping, held the repertoires of 18 of 34 multiple sclerosis patients and was a possible signature.

The CDR3 consists of 13 residues. Germline V gene sequence: CDR1 MNHNS, CDR2 SASEGT. Trimming left V 6 bases short and J 3 bases short, with 9 bases between. This clonotype has ten or more counts. Its antigen is currently unknown. TCRdb redid the calling of the 5' RACE reads with MiXCR, one entry per CDR3 protein. The sample holds about 70,000 distinct CDR3 sequences, around 5% seen once. This sequence joins TRBV6-1 and TRBJ1-5; D is ambiguous. Sequenced input: PBMCs. This sequence originates from a human donor with multiple sclerosis. The donor label of this sample is uncertain. The CDR3 bases are TGTGCCAGCAGGCTGAGTTCCAATCAGCCCCAGCATTTT. Protein: CASRLSSNQPQHF.